The 9 T cell receptor beta chains in this list originate from one sample, sequenced in a study of T cell responses to AZD1222 COVID-19 vaccine. Profiled with immunoSEQ multiplex PCR; TCRdb holds only in-frame clones, not every one. The table records roughly 46,000 clones, about nine tenths of them present only once. The input for sequencing was peripheral blood, taken 28 days after the second AZD1222 dose. The origin of the receptors is an adult who received the AZD1222 COVID-19 vaccine.

The V call is TRBV5-6, the J call TRBJ1-5, with D uncertain. The CDR3 runs 15 residues. Germline-derived CDR1 and CDR2 are SGHDT and YYEEEE. Trimming took off 1 base at V and 3 bases at J, with 11 bases between the two ends. This CDR3 is CASSLSPQSNQPQHF. In nucleotides, the CDR3 is TGTGCCAGCAGCTTGTCGCCCCAATCCAATCAGCCCCAGCATTTT.

J is TRBJ2-7 and V is TRBV18; TRBD1 or TRBD2 may be the D gene (5 bases each). CDR1 is KGHSH and CDR2 is LQKENI in the germline V gene. CDR3 size: 15 residues. Deletions cut 3 bases from V and 3 bases from J, with 15 bases between. The chain's CDR3 is CASSPPGPMGYEQYF. As DNA, the CDR3 is TGTGCCAGCTCACCCCCGGGACCTATGGGCTACGAGCAGTACTTC.

CDR3 amino acids: CASSLAQSYGYTF. The DNA of the CDR3 is TGCGCCAGCAGCTTGGCACAGTCCTATGGCTACACCTTC. This sequence joins TRBV5-1 and TRBJ1-2; D uncertain. This CDR3 comprises 13 residues. V was trimmed by 0 bases and J by 4 bases, leaving 7 bases between them. Germline assignment: CDR1 SGHRS and CDR2 YFSETQ.

The gene calls are TRBV7-9 and TRBJ2-7; D unclear. V shed 1 base and J shed 2 bases, with 12 bases lying between them. The germline gives CDR1 SEHNR, CDR2 FQNEAQ (reference sequence). CDR3 size: 15 residues. CDR3 DNA: TGTGCCAGCAGCTTAGTCTCAGGAAAGCCCTACGAGCAGTACTTC. Protein: CASSLVSGKPYEQYF.

The chain joins TRBV24-1 to TRBJ2-3, with a possible D match to TRBD1 (7 bases). Per germline, CDR1 KGHDR and CDR2 SFDVKD. V lost 0 bases, J lost 6 bases, and 12 bases lay in between. This CDR3 has 15 amino acids. CDR3 loop: CATSDLQGGRDTQYF. CDR3 nucleotides: TGTGCCACCAGTGATTTGCAGGGGGGCAGGGATACGCAGTATTTT.

V and J are TRBV6-5 and TRBJ1-5, with 7 bases matching TRBD1. Germline V gene data show CDR1 as MNHEY and CDR2 as SVGAGI. This CDR3 contains 14 residues. V was clipped by 5 bases and J by 7 bases; unmatched bases: 8. The CDR3 sequence is CASSPDRDRQPQHF. The CDR3 DNA follows: TGTGCCAGCAGTCCAGACAGGGATCGACAGCCCCAGCATTTT.

The V gene is TRBV9, the J gene TRBJ1-4; D is possibly TRBD1 (5 bases). V was cut by 2 bases and J by 3 bases, with 8 bases left in between. Germline V gives CDR1 SGDLS, CDR2 YYNGEE. The CDR3 extends over 14 amino acids. CDR3 in amino acids: CASSVSGANEKLFF. Here the CDR3 DNA reads TGTGCCAGCAGCGTTTCGGGGGCTAATGAAAAACTGTTTTTT.

J is TRBJ2-3 and V is TRBV11-2; D is ambiguous. Germline V gene sequence: CDR1 SGHAT, CDR2 FQNNGV. V lost 5 bases and J lost 2, with 20 bases in between. The CDR3 spans 17 residues. CDR3 region: CASSPFVAFGPTDTQYF. CDR3 bases: TGTGCCAGCAGCCCCTTTGTCGCTTTCGGCCCCACAGATACGCAGTATTTT.

This clone was recorded only once. The J gene is TRBJ2-6, the V gene TRBV18; D unclear. Germline V gene lookup returns CDR1 KGHSH and CDR2 LQKENI. Between the trimmed V and J ends, which lost 4 bases and 2 bases, there was a span of 12 bases. The CDR3 covers 16 residues. The CDR3 DNA reads as TGTGCCAGCTCACTCAATTGGGCAACTGGGGCCAACGTCCTGACTTTC. This translates into CASSLNWATGANVLTF.